This T cell receptor (beta chain) comes out of a study of blood T cell repertoires in COVID-19. On the study more broadly: COVID-19 samples, acute and convalescent, were from the United States, Italy and Spain.

Per the study methods: Estimates of nucleated cell counts were drawn from the amplification of reference gene primers. Method: immunoSEQ multiplex PCR; TCRdb's copy keeps in-frame clones and lacks some. Clone size and the V and J calls come from that table; the DNA yielded D and trimming. The sample lists 170,000 or so clones, about 83% occurring once. V was shortened by 7 bases and J by 3 bases, with 12 bases between the two germline ends. The CDR3 extends over 13 amino acids. Per germline, CDR1 LNHDA and CDR2 SQIVND (reference sequence). The sequence was collected from a woman between 65 and 79 years old with COVID-19, enrolled during active disease. Specimen: peripheral blood. V and J are TRBV19 and TRBJ1-2; D not resolved. The DNA of the CDR3 is TGTGCCAGTACGGAGAGTTTGGACTATGGCTACACCTTC. Translating it yields CASTESLDYGYTF.